These 15 T cell receptor beta chains were all obtained from the same sample, sequenced in a study of T cells in Graves' hyperthyroidism and ophthalmopathy. There were TCR beta CDR3 regions amplified from RNA transcripts. HTBI primers were used for first-round RT-PCR of the TCR CDR3. TCRdb processed the multiplex PCR reads anew with MiXCR; each CDR3 protein has one entry. The repertoire includes more than 250,000 distinct CDR3 sequences, about 15% of them detected once, and about 33% sits in the top ten. The sample taken for sequencing was blood. The source is a woman aged 50 to 65 with Graves' hyperthyroidism that later progressed to Graves' ophthalmopathy.

This clonotype was counted between two and nine times. This rearrangement joins TRBV5-1 to TRBJ2-5, with 15 bases matching TRBD2. The CDR3 has 18 amino acids. CDR1 is SGHRS and CDR2 is YFSETQ in the germline V gene. J was trimmed by 0 bases and V by 4 bases; bases with no gene match: 7. In DNA, the CDR3 is TGCGCCAGCAGCGGGGGACTAGCGGGAGGCCGGTACCAAGAGACCCAGTACTTC. Amino acids: CASSGGLAGGRYQETQYF. The full variable domain, in which reference TRBV5-1 and TRBJ2-5 provide the parts outside the CDR3, is KAGVTQTPRYLIKTRGQQVTLSCSPISGHRSVSWYQQTPGQGLQFLFEYFSETQRNKGNFPGRFSGRQFSNSRSEMNVSTLELGDSALYLCASSGGLAGGRYQETQYFGPGTRLLVL.

The J gene is TRBJ1-3, the V gene TRBV19; 8 bases line up with TRBD1. V was clipped by 5 bases and J by 7 bases; unmatched bases: 7. Germline values: CDR1 LNHDA, CDR2 SQIVND (reference sequence). The CDR3 totals 14 residues. CDR3 loop: CASSLGQGANTIYF. CDR3 sequence (DNA): TGTGCCAGTAGTCTCGGACAGGGCGCGAACACCATATATTTT.

This clonotype has a count of ten or more. The rearrangement joins TRBV7-8 to TRBJ2-7; TRBD2 matches at 8 bases. Looked up from germline, CDR1 is SGHVS and CDR2 is FQNEAQ. The length of the CDR3 is 14 residues. The V and J ends lost 2 bases and 7 bases, in that order; junction bases with no gene match: 7. DNA for the CDR3: TGTGCCAGCAGCTTATCATCCCGGGGGGGGGAGCAGTACTTC. Translated, it gives CASSLSSRGGEQYF.

This clonotype was observed at least ten times. This rearrangement joins TRBV29-1 to TRBJ1-5, with TRBD1 matching over 8 bases. The V gene's germline CDR1 is SQVTM and CDR2 ANQGSEA. The CDR3 covers 15 residues. The J segment lost 1 base and the V segment lost 4 bases, leaving 6 bases of the junction unmatched. The CDR3 spells CSVGSDRESNQPQHF. As DNA, the CDR3 is TGCAGCGTTGGCTCGGACAGGGAGAGCAATCAGCCCCAGCATTTT.

This clonotype was picked up many times. The V call is TRBV28, the J call TRBJ2-1; perhaps D is TRBD1 or TRBD2 (5 bases each). V lost 5 bases and J lost 0, with 14 bases in between. This CDR3 is built from 16 residues. The germline V gene has CDR1 MDHEN and CDR2 SYDVKM. CDR3 DNA sequence: TGTGCCAGCAGTGGGGACCGGGCCTCCTCCTACAATGAGCAGTTCTTC. Its protein is CASSGDRASSYNEQFF.

This clonotype was seen ten or more times. The DNA of the CDR3 is TGCGCCAGCAGCCAAGCGTCAGGGAAGTACGAGCAGTACTTC. Translating it yields CASSQASGKYEQYF. The chain carries TRBV4-1 and TRBJ2-7; a weak D match, TRBD1 (5 bases). Trimming removed 1 base at V and 4 bases at J, with 11 bases between. The germline CDR1 and CDR2 sequences are MGHRA and YSYEKL. The CDR3 extends over 14 amino acids.

This clonotype came up a few times. The chain employs TRBV6-2 or TRBV6-3 and TRBJ1-6, with D tentatively TRBD1 (6 bases). The CDR3 covers 16 residues. V shed 7 bases and J shed 9 bases, with 22 bases lying between them. Germline loops: CDR1 MNHEY, CDR2 SVGEGT. CDR3 sequence (DNA): TGTGCCAGCACTTTCGGGGGGGGGCGTCTTCCTTCACCCCTCCACTTT. Translation gives CASTFGGGRLPSPLHF.

The chain has TRBV13 and TRBJ2-7, with 8 bases aligning to TRBD1. With 1 base clipped from V and 6 bases from J, the junction kept 8 bases outside the gene matches. Germline V gene data show CDR1 as PRHDT and CDR2 as FYEKMQ (reference sequence). The CDR3 totals 15 residues. CDR3 sequence: CASSLVGDRIGEQYF. DNA for the CDR3: TGTGCCAGCAGCTTAGTAGGGGACAGGATCGGCGAGCAGTACTTC. The complete variable domain, with remaining parts taken from reference TRBV13 and TRBJ2-7, reads AAGVIQSPRHLIKEKRETATLKCYPIPRHDTVYWYQQGPGQDPQFLISFYEKMQSDKGSIPDRFSAQQFSDYHSELNMSSLELGDSALYFCASSLVGDRIGEQYFGPGTRLTVT.

This clonotype was recorded many times. The chain carries TRBV5-1 and TRBJ1-4; D may be TRBD1 (5 bases). V lost 4 bases to trimming and J lost 8 bases, with 15 bases between them. Per germline, CDR1 SGHRS and CDR2 YFSETQ. This CDR3 region has 14 residues. The CDR3 sequence: CASSRAGDREKLFF. In DNA, the CDR3 is TGCGCCAGCAGCCGGGCCGGGGACCGAGAAAAACTGTTTTTT.

The chain uses TRBV20-1 and TRBJ2-2; no clear D gene. Germline V gene lookup returns CDR1 DFQATT and CDR2 SNEGSKA (reference sequence). The ends were cut back, 3 bases at V and 2 bases at J, with 10 bases in the middle. This CDR3 comprises 14 residues. CDR3 amino acids: CSASDAFNTGELFF. DNA of the CDR3: TGCAGTGCTAGTGACGCTTTTAACACCGGGGAGCTGTTTTTT.

Ten or more counts support this clonotype. This chain links TRBV5-5 with TRBJ1-2, with a weak D call TRBD1 (6 bases). Germline V CDR1 and CDR2: SGHKS, YYEKEE (reference sequence). Trimming shortened V by 0 bases and J by 3 bases, and 12 bases separated the two germline ends. This CDR3 region has 15 residues. The CDR3 region has the DNA TGTGCCAGCAGCTTGGAACCGGGACAAGACTATGGCTACACCTTC. Its translation: CASSLEPGQDYGYTF.

This clonotype was detected ten times or more. The V call is TRBV2, the J call TRBJ1-1, with no clear D. Trimming left V 4 bases short and J 0 bases short, with 9 bases between. Per germline, CDR1 SNHLY and CDR2 FYNNEI. The CDR3 is 14 amino acids. CDR3 residues: CASSGSSLNTEAFF. CDR3 bases: TGTGCCAGCAGTGGGTCCAGTCTGAACACTGAAGCTTTCTTT.

This clonotype was found a few times. The chain combines TRBV28 with TRBJ2-7, with D unclear. The CDR3 sequence is 11 residues long. Germline CDR1 reads MDHEN; CDR2 reads SYDVKM. The V end lost 3 bases, the J end lost 5 bases, and 5 bases lay between the germline ends. The chain's CDR3 is CASSFKNEQYF. The CDR3 DNA reads as TGTGCCAGCAGTTTCAAAAACGAGCAGTACTTC.

This clonotype was observed a few times. The V call is TRBV4-1, the J call TRBJ2-7, with 9 bases lining up with TRBD1. CDR1 is MGHRA and CDR2 is YSYEKL in the germline V gene. With 2 bases clipped from V and 0 bases from J, the junction kept 8 bases outside the gene matches. The CDR3 is 17 amino acids. The CDR3 DNA is TGCGCCAGCAGCCAAACATCCGGGACAGGGACCTCCTACGAGCAGTACTTC. The encoded protein is CASSQTSGTGTSYEQYF.

This clonotype was recorded many times. The chain links TRBV20-1 to TRBJ2-7; 10 positions match TRBD2. Trimming at V came to 6 bases and at J to 5 bases, leaving 10 bases not matched to a gene. The CDR3 extends over 14 amino acids. Germline CDR1 reads DFQATT; CDR2 reads SNEGSKA (reference sequence). CDR3 sequence (DNA): TGCAGTGCCGCAGAAGCGGGAGGGACCGACGAGCAGTACTTC. Translation: CSAAEAGGTDEQYF.